This entry is about one T cell receptor beta chain. For the second PCR, which ran for about 6 to 12 cycles, a sample-barcoded 5' primer and a J-beta primer mix were used. Tagging of each cDNA molecule was performed by a template-switch adaptor with 12 random nucleotides. All samples yielded 3 million or more CDR3-containing paired-end reads. TCRdb re-called the 5' RACE reads through MiXCR, storing one row per CDR3 protein. The sample records 1.5 million to 2 million distinct CDR3 sequences, under 30% being singletons. These data originate in a study of blood T cells in healthy people across ages. Each donor supplied around 9.6 milliliters of peripheral blood. The CDR3 runs to 11 residues. Trimming took 4 bases from V and 5 from J, leaving 5 bases between them. CDR1 is LNHDA and CDR2 is SQIVND in the germline V gene (reference sequence).

The clonotype comes from a woman aged 25-40 years in good health. The chain combines TRBV19 with TRBJ1-1, with D unclear. Sequencing was done on a sample of blood. The CDR3 loop reads CASSRKTEAFF. The CDR3 coding sequence is TGTGCCAGTAGTAGAAAAACTGAAGCTTTCTTT.